This T cell receptor (beta chain) is from a study of long-term antiretroviral therapy in people with HIV. Study-level background: The oldest samples precede the 2015 immediate-ART recommendation by about a decade.

Version v3.0 of the immunoSEQ assay was performed at survey level. This table comes from immunoSEQ multiplex PCR, and its TCRdb copy is limited to in-frame clones, with some not included. The sample yields roughly 20,000 clones, 70% to 90% seen once. Per the germline V gene, CDR1 is MNHNS and CDR2 is SASEGT. The CDR3 covers 14 residues. Trimming pared 6 bases from V and 2 bases from J, leaving 13 bases between. The TCR sequence derives from a man in his sixties with HIV. The genes are TRBV6-1 and TRBJ1-2, with a tentative D call TRBD1 (5 bases). The source was unsorted PBMCs, collected 2.3 years after starting antiretroviral therapy. The CDR3 nucleotides read TGTGCCAGCAGCAGTGGGGGACCCAACTATGGCTACACCTTC. It translates to CASSSGGPNYGYTF.